Sequencing of this TCR beta chain was carried out in a study of beta chain features in type 1 diabetes. The V gene lost 8 bases and the J gene lost 2 bases, with 5 bases spanning the gap. Germline CDR1 and CDR2: DFQATT and SNEGSKA (reference sequence). This CDR3 region has 10 residues. CD4+ naive, central memory, regulatory and stem cell-like memory subsets were isolated by sorting on CD45RO/CCR7/CD25/CD127/CD95/CD27. Study-wide results and caveats: All four CD4+ subsets of Type 1 diabetes patients contained TCRB CDR3s that were moderately but significantly shorter. More deletions and fewer insertions at VDJ junctions were seen in type 1 diabetes patients. In cDNA sequencing, cells with high TCR expression could be over-represented.

Note on this clone: Its matching antigen is unknown.

Sequenced material consisted of expressed TCRB transcripts (all of the isolated RNA was reverse transcribed). Naive, central memory and regulatory T cell samples came to a mean of about 4 million reads. Generated by immunoSEQ multiplex PCR, the TCRdb table keeps only in-frame clones and is missing some. Among hundreds of thousands of clones listed, roughly an eighth were seen once. Sequenced: naive CD4+ T cells from blood. The genes are TRBV20-1 and TRBJ2-3; D ambiguous. The clonotype was recovered from a man between 18 and 35 years old with type 1 diabetes. CDR3 nucleotide sequence: TGCAGTCGATACACAGATACGCAGTATTTT. Protein product: CSRYTDTQYF.